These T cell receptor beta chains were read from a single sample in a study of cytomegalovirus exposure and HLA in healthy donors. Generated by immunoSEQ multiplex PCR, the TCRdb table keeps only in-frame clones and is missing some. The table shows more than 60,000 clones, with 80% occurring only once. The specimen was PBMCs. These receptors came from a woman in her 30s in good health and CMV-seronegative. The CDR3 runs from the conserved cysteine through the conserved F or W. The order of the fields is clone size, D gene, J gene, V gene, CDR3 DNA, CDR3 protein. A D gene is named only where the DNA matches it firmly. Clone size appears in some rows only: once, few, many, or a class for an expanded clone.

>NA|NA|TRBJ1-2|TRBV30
TGTGCCTGGAGTGGGGGGGAAGGCTACACCTTC
CAWSGGEGYTF
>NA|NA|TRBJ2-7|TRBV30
TGTGCCTGGGGGAGGGGGGGGCCTGAGCAGTACTTC
CAWGRGGPEQYF
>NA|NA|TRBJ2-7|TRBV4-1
TGCGCCAGCAGCCAGGCCCGACAGGCAAGCTCCTACGAGCAGTACTTC
CASSQARQASSYEQYF
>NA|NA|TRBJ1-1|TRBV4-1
TGCGCCAGCAGCCGCACACAGGGCAGGAACACTGAAGCTTTCTTT
CASSRTQGRNTEAFF
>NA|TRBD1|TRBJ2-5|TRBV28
TGTGCCAGCGGGGACAGGGAGGAGACCCAGTACTTC
CASGDREETQYF
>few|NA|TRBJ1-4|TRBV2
TGTGCCAGCAAGGGGGTCCGGGCGGGGGGCCGAAGTACCCTGTTTTTT
CASKGVRAGGRSTLFF
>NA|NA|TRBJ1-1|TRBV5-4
TGTGCCAGCAGCGGGGGCCTGACCGGTGAAGCTTTCTTT
CASSGGLTGEAFF
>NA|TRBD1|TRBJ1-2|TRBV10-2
TGCGCCAGCAGTGAGTCGACCAGGGGGCTTGATGGCTACACCTTC
CASSESTRGLDGYTF
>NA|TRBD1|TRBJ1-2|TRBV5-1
TGCGCCAGCAGCCCAACCGGGACAGGGGGCTCCTCTGGCTACACCTTC
CASSPTGTGGSSGYTF
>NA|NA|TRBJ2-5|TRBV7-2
TGTGCCAGCATCAGCGCCCCCCCACAAGAGACCCAGTACTTC
CASISAPPQETQYF
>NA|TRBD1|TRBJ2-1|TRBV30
TGTGCCTGGAGGGGGGGGACAGGGACCTACAATGAGCAGTTCTTC
CAWRGGTGTYNEQFF
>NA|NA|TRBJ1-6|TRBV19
TGTGCCAGTAGTAAACAGGGAACGGGGTCACCCCTCCACTTT
CASSKQGTGSPLHF
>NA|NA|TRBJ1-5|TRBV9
TGTGCCAGCAGCGTAGGGACAACTAGCAATCAGCCCCAGCATTTT
CASSVGTTSNQPQHF
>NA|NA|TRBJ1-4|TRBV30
TGTGCCCGTTCAAGACGGGGGAATGAAAAACTGTTTTTT
CARSRRGNEKLFF
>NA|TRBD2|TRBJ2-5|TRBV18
TGTGCCAGCTCCCGGACTAGCCAGGAGACCCAGTACTTC
CASSRTSQETQYF
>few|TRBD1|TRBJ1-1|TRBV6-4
TGTGCCAGCAGTACGACAGGGGAGGGGACTGAAGCTTTCTTT
CASSTTGEGTEAFF
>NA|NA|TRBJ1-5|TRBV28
TGTGCCAGCAGCATTACGGGGGGGCCCCAGCATTTT
CASSITGGPQHF
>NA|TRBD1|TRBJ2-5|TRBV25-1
TGTGCCAGCAAGCAACAGGGGGTGGGGGGAGAGACCCAGTACTTC
CASKQQGVGGETQYF
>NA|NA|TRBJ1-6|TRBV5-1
TGCGCCAGCAGCCTGGCGGGGGGAAGCTCACCCCTCCACTTT
CASSLAGGSSPLHF
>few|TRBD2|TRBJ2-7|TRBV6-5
TGTGCCAGCAGGCCCCGGGGGACTATCTACGAGCAGTACTTC
CASRPRGTIYEQYF
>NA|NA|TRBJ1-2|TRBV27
TGTGCCAGCAGTTCGGACAGCTACTATGGCTACACCTTC
CASSSDSYYGYTF
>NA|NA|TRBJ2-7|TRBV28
TGTGCCAGCAGGCGCGGTTTACCCCACCTCTACGAGCAGTACTTC
CASRRGLPHLYEQYF
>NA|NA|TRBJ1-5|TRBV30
TGTGCCTGGAGCTACCTTCCAGGGCAGCCCCAGCATTTT
CAWSYLPGQPQHF
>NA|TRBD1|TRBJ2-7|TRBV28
TGTGCCAGCAGTTTAGGCTTGGGACAGGGGACCTACGAGCAGTACTTC
CASSLGLGQGTYEQYF
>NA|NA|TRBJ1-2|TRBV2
TGTGCCAGCAGTGATAAGGCAGGCGTAGTCAACTATGGCTACACCTTC
CASSDKAGVVNYGYTF
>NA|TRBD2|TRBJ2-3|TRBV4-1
TGCGCCAGCAGCCCCGAACTAGCGGGAGTTCGAATACCCACAGATACGCAGTATTTT
CASSPELAGVRIPTDTQYF
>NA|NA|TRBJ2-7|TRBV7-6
TGTGCCAGCAGCTTAGGCCGAGCCTCCTACGAGCAGTACTTC
CASSLGRASYEQYF
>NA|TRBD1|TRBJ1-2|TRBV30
TGTGCCTGGAGGCGGGGACAGGGATCGGGTGGCTACACCTTC
CAWRRGQGSGGYTF
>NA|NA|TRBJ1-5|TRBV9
TGTGCCAGCAGCCCCGGCGGGGGAAGCAATCAGCCCCAGCATTTT
CASSPGGGSNQPQHF
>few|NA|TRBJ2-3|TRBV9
TGTGCCAGCAGCATAGACGGGAGTACAGATACGCAGTATTTT
CASSIDGSTDTQYF
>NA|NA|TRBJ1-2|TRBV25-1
TGTGCCAGCTTGGGCAGGGCCATCTATGGCTACACCTTC
CASLGRAIYGYTF
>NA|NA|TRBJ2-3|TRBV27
TGTGCCAGCAGTCCTTGGACTAATGTAGATACGCAGTATTTT
CASSPWTNVDTQYF
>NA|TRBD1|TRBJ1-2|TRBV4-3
TGCGCCAGCAGCCAGGACCCGGGACAGCGGTATGGCTACACCTTC
CASSQDPGQRYGYTF
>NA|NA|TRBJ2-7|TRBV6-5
TGTGCCAGCAGTTACTCTATCAGGGATGACGAGCAGTACTTC
CASSYSIRDDEQYF
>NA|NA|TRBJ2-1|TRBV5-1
TGCGCCAGCAGCTCCTTAGCGGACAATGAGCAGTTCTTC
CASSSLADNEQFF
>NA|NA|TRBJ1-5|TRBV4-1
TGCGCCAGCAGCCAAGAAGCTCGGGGGGTGATGACCCAGCATTTT
CASSQEARGVMTQHF
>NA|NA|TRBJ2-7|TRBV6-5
TGTGCCAGCAGTTACGGGACACCTAATAAAGAGCAGTACTTC
CASSYGTPNKEQYF
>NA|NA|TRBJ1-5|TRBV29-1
TGCAGCGTTGACCAGGGGTCGGATCAGCCCCAGCATTTT
CSVDQGSDQPQHF
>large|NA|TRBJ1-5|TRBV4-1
TGCGCCAGCAGCCAAGAGTGGGGGGGCAATCAGCCCCAGCATTTT
CASSQEWGGNQPQHF
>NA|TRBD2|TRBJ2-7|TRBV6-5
TGTGCCAGCAGGTCCAGCGGGAGGAAACACGAGCAGTACTTC
CASRSSGRKHEQYF
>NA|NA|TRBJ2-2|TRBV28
TGTGCCAGCAGTTTAGACAGGCCTCTGACCGGGGAGCTGTTTTTT
CASSLDRPLTGELFF
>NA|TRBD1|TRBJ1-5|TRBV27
TGTGCCAGCAGTGGGACAGCTGGTCAGCCCCAGCATTTT
CASSGTAGQPQHF
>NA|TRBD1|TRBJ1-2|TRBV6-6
TGTGCCAGCAGCCACGAAGGGACAGGGGCTCATGGCTACACCTTC
CASSHEGTGAHGYTF
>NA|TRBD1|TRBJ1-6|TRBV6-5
TGTGCCAGCAGTTACTCCGGGACAGATAATTCACCCCTCCACTTT
CASSYSGTDNSPLHF
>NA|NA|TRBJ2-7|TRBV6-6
TGTGCCAGCAGTACCCCTACTAGCAGCTACGAGCAGTACTTC
CASSTPTSSYEQYF
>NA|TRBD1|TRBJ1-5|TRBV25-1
TGTGCCAGCAGTGAATCGGGACAGGGGCAGCCCCAGCATTTT
CASSESGQGQPQHF
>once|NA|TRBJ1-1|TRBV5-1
TGCGCCAGCAGCTTGGCCGACATCACTGAAGCTTTCTTT
CASSLADITEAFF
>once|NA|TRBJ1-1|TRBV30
TGTGCCTGGAGTGCCCTTGGGACACCAAACACTGAAGCTTTCTTT
CAWSALGTPNTEAFF
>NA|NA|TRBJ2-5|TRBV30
TGTGCCTGGAGTCCAGCCGGGACAATTCAAGAGACCCAGTACTTC
CAWSPAGTIQETQYF
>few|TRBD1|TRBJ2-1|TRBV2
TGTGCCAGCAGTGGAAGGACAGGGCCCTACAATGAGCAGTTCTTC
CASSGRTGPYNEQFF
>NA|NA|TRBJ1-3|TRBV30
TGTGCCTGGAGTGTAACTCCGGTAGGAAACACCATATATTTT
CAWSVTPVGNTIYF
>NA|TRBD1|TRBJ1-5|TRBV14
TGTGCCAGCAGCCTAACAGGGGGCGGACAGCCCCAGCATTTT
CASSLTGGGQPQHF